One sample yielded the 21 T cell receptor beta chains listed below, sequenced in a study of cytomegalovirus exposure and HLA in healthy donors. The PCR was carried out with 60 Vbeta primers and 13 Jbeta primers. TCRdb's copy holds only in-frame clones and misses some; the assay was immunoSEQ multiplex PCR. The data contain about 82,000 clones, about 70% of them seen just once; the ten biggest clones take up approximately 6%. Sequencing used PBMCs. The source of these receptors is a woman aged 50 to 65 in good health and CMV-seropositive.

The chain has TRBV7-6 and TRBJ2-7; 10 bases are a match to TRBD2. CDR3 length: 16 amino acids. Trimming took 4 bases from V and 2 from J; bases not matched to a gene: 8. The germline gives CDR1 SGHVS, CDR2 FNYEAQ. The CDR3 nucleotides read TGTGCCAGCAGCTCCAATTGGCTAGCGGGGGCCTACGAGCAGTACTTC. Protein: CASSSNWLAGAYEQYF.

Concerning this clone: Other DNA sequences of this sample code for an identical CDR3. The chain joins TRBV5-1 to TRBJ2-3; TRBD2 aligns across 8 bases. CDR3 length equals 15 residues. Germline CDR1 reads SGHRS; CDR2 reads YFSETQ. The junction had 7 bases not matched to a gene; V was cut back by 1 base and J by 6 bases. The CDR3 reads CASSLSSGISDTQYF. The DNA for the CDR3 is TGCGCCAGCAGCTTGAGTAGCGGGATTTCGGATACGCAGTATTTT. Together with reference TRBV5-1 and TRBJ2-3, the CDR3 gives the full variable domain: KAGVTQTPRYLIKTRGQQVTLSCSPISGHRSVSWYQQTPGQGLQFLFEYFSETQRNKGNFPGRFSGRQFSNSRSEMNVSTLELGDSALYLCASSLSSGISDTQYFGPGTRLTVL.

The chain employs TRBV4-2 and TRBJ1-1, with TRBD1 identical over 7 bases. Trimming cost V 3 bases and J 5 bases; bases outside gene matches: 6. This CDR3 region has 14 residues. Germline lookup yields CDR1 LGHNA and CDR2 YNFKEQ. DNA for the CDR3: TGTGCCAGCAGCCAGACAGGGATCTCGACTGAAGCTTTCTTT. This gives the protein CASSQTGISTEAFF.

This clone was counted only a few times. The rearrangement uses TRBV7-3 and TRBJ1-1; unclear D gene. Germline values: CDR1 SGHTA, CDR2 FQGTGA. The V end lost 1 base, the J end lost 4 bases, and 7 bases lay between the germline ends. The CDR3 totals 13 residues. The CDR3 nucleotides read TGTGCCAGCAGCTTAAATGCGGGCACTGAAGCTTTCTTT. Amino acids: CASSLNAGTEAFF.

J is TRBJ2-1 and V is TRBV5-6, with D tentatively TRBD2 (6 bases). The CDR3 length is 13 residues. The V end was cut by 4 bases, the J end by 10 bases, with 15 bases between. In germline, CDR1 is SGHDT, CDR2 YYEEEE. Here the CDR3 reads CASSVGTFTEQFF. The CDR3 DNA sequence: TGTGCCAGCAGCGTGGGGACTTTCACGGAGCAGTTCTTC.

This clone was counted a few times. Within the sample, other DNA sequences also encode this same CDR3. The chain links TRBV30 to TRBJ1-2, with 9 bases that match TRBD1. V lost 0 bases and J lost 5; bases outside the gene matches: 1. CDR1 and CDR2 from the germline V gene are GTSNPN and SVGIG (reference sequence). This CDR3 spans 13 amino acids. Here the CDR3 DNA reads TGTGCCTGGAGTGTTGGGACAGGGTATGGCTACACCTTC. This codes for CAWSVGTGYGYTF.

This clone was seen a handful of times. V is TRBV19 and J is TRBJ2-7; tentative D call: TRBD2 (6 bases). Germline CDR1 and CDR2: LNHDA and SQIVND (reference sequence). This CDR3 region has 13 residues. The V and J ends lost 11 bases and 3 bases respectively, with 17 bases between them. CDR3: CASSRDFYYEQYF. CDR3 nucleotide sequence: TGTGCCTCCTCAAGGGACTTCTACTACGAGCAGTACTTC.

The V gene is TRBV7-9, the J gene TRBJ1-1; 9 positions match TRBD1. Germline V gene data show CDR1 as SEHNR and CDR2 as FQNEAQ (reference sequence). The CDR3 contains 14 residues. With 4 bases clipped from V and 4 bases from J, the junction kept 4 bases outside the gene matches. The CDR3 loop is CASSSTGGLTEAFF. As DNA, the CDR3 is TGTGCCAGCAGCTCTACAGGGGGCCTCACTGAAGCTTTCTTT.

The chain couples TRBV25-1 to TRBJ2-1; D not certain. Germline lookup yields CDR1 MGHDK and CDR2 SYGVNS. The CDR3 loop spans 11 amino acids. With 6 bases removed from V and 10 bases from J, the gap between germline ends came to 10 bases. The CDR3 here is CASSSVGEQFF. DNA for the CDR3: TGTGCCAGCAGCTCCGTGGGCGAGCAGTTCTTC.

This clone turned up a few times. The J gene is TRBJ2-5, the V gene TRBV5-1; 10 nucleotides match TRBD2. V lost 7 bases, J lost 3 bases, and 0 bases stayed unmatched. Germline values: CDR1 SGHRS, CDR2 YFSETQ. The CDR3 has 12 amino acids. The CDR3 DNA reads as TGCGCCAGCCTAGCGGGAGAAGAGACCCAGTACTTC. Translation: CASLAGEETQYF.

V usage is TRBV11-2 and J usage is TRBJ2-7; D is uncertain. This CDR3 is 14 amino acids long. Germline V gene lookup returns CDR1 SGHAT and CDR2 FQNNGV. The germline V and J ends were trimmed by 6 bases and 7 bases, with 19 bases remaining between them. CDR3 bases: TGTGCCAGCAGGCCCAACAGTTATTCAGGAGAGCAGTACTTC. This encodes CASRPNSYSGEQYF.

This rearrangement joins TRBV7-8 to TRBJ2-2; 7 nucleotides align to TRBD1. The CDR3 has 16 amino acids. The germline V gene encodes CDR1 SGHVS and CDR2 FQNEAQ. Trimming took 6 bases from V and 6 from J; bases not matched to a gene: 13. CDR3 residues: CASSTRDSARSGELFF. CDR3 sequence (DNA): TGTGCCAGCAGTACACGGGACAGTGCTAGGTCCGGGGAGCTGTTTTTT.

This clone was observed a few times. This chain connects TRBV19 to TRBJ1-2; D gene uncertain. The CDR3 sequence is 13 residues long. The germline V and J ends were trimmed by 3 bases and 4 bases, with 9 bases remaining between them. Germline lookup yields CDR1 LNHDA and CDR2 SQIVND (reference sequence). CDR3 in amino acids: CASSMLLSYGYTF. The CDR3 region has the DNA TGTGCCAGTAGTATGTTACTTTCCTATGGCTACACCTTC.

The chain couples TRBV27 to TRBJ2-5, with D hard to call. The CDR3 runs 13 residues. Germline CDR1 MNHEY, CDR2 SMNVEV (reference sequence). Trimming pared 3 bases from V and 1 base from J, leaving 6 bases between. The CDR3 region is CASSFQSQETQYF. CDR3 in DNA: TGTGCCAGCAGTTTTCAGTCCCAAGAGACCCAGTACTTC.

The CDR3: CASKGLDATGELFF. The CDR3 nucleotides are TGTGCCAGCAAAGGACTAGATGCAACCGGGGAGCTGTTTTTT. The chain joins TRBV6-1 to TRBJ2-2; 7 nucleotides agree with TRBD2. The CDR3 extends over 14 amino acids. Germline V gene data show CDR1 as MNHNS and CDR2 as SASEGT. Trimming removed 7 bases from V and 5 bases from J; junction bases left unmatched: 7.

The J gene is TRBJ2-2, the V gene TRBV30; TRBD1 agrees at 7 bases. The CDR3 totals 11 residues. J lost 10 bases, V lost 4 bases, and 3 bases had no gene match. Germline V gene sequence: CDR1 GTSNPN, CDR2 SVGIG (reference sequence). The CDR3 spells CAWIRGPELFF. The CDR3 bases are TGTGCCTGGATTAGGGGGCCGGAGCTGTTTTTT.

This rearrangement joins TRBV5-1 to TRBJ2-3, with a tentative D call TRBD1 (7 bases). This CDR3 has 14 residues. V was pared by 0 bases and J by 9 bases, with 14 bases between. Germline CDR1 SGHRS, CDR2 YFSETQ. The CDR3 region is CASSLVQGGDTQYF. CDR3 DNA: TGCGCCAGCAGCTTGGTTCAGGGGGGAGACACGCAGTATTTT.

The chain has TRBV4-2 and TRBJ2-7; 7 nucleotides match TRBD2. V lost 3 bases and J lost 2; bases outside the gene matches: 7. The germline gives CDR1 LGHNA, CDR2 YNFKEQ. The CDR3 totals 15 residues. As DNA, the CDR3 is TGTGCCAGCAGCCAGAGGTCTAGCGGCACCTACGAGCAGTACTTC. Protein product: CASSQRSSGTYEQYF.

This chain connects TRBV27 to TRBJ2-7; 14 positions agree with TRBD2. The CDR3 length is 13 residues. Per germline, CDR1 MNHEY and CDR2 SMNVEV (reference sequence). Losses at the gene ends were 8 bases for V and 9 bases for J; bases not matched to a gene: 6. The CDR3 loop is CASGTSGSRVQYF. The CDR3 coding sequence is TGTGCCAGCGGGACTAGCGGGAGTAGAGTGCAGTACTTC.

The V call is TRBV25-1, the J call TRBJ2-1; 9 bases map to TRBD1. The CDR3 contains 14 residues. V lost 6 bases and J lost 8; bases outside the gene matches: 8. Germline V lookup: CDR1 MGHDK, CDR2 SYGVNS. Written as DNA, the CDR3 is TGTGCCAGCAGCAGACAGGGGGTCTTCCATGAGCAGTTCTTC. Its translation is CASSRQGVFHEQFF.

V gene TRBV5-6 combines with J gene TRBJ2-2; maybe TRBD2 (5 bases). V lost 4 bases, J lost 0 bases, and 10 bases lay in between. CDR3 size: 15 residues. Per germline, CDR1 SGHDT and CDR2 YYEEEE. The CDR3 sequence is CASSDYLANTGELFF. CDR3 DNA: TGTGCCAGCAGCGACTACCTCGCGAACACCGGGGAGCTGTTTTTT.